The 30 T cell receptor beta chains given below trace back to one sample, sequenced in a study of shared clonotypes between healthy human individuals. The protocol was immunoSEQ multiplex PCR, while the TCRdb copy is restricted to in-frame clones and leaves out a portion. The profile shows under 2.5 million clones, 85% to 95% of them singletons. Input material: naive CD4+ T cells from PBMCs. Specified subset: CD45RA+ positively selected. The origin of the receptors is a man between 18 and 35 years old in good health. Some clones in this sample may be carry-over from other donors' samples.

This clone was recorded once. V usage is TRBV4-2 and J usage is TRBJ2-1; TRBD2 agrees at 9 bases. The CDR3 has 17 amino acids. V shed 6 bases, J shed 1 base, and the junction held 10 bases outside the gene matches. The germline V gene has CDR1 LGHNA and CDR2 YNFKEQ. The CDR3 sequence is CASSSRTTSGSYNEQFF. In DNA, the CDR3 is TGTGCCAGCAGTAGCAGGACCACTAGCGGGTCCTACAATGAGCAGTTCTTC.

The V and J genes are TRBV27 and TRBJ2-3, with 8 bases that match TRBD2. The length of the CDR3 is 15 residues. Germline CDR1 reads MNHEY; CDR2 reads SMNVEV (reference sequence). Trimming cost V 7 bases and J 1 base; bases outside gene matches: 7. Here the CDR3 reads CASNEAGVGTDTQYF. The CDR3 bases are TGTGCCAGCAACGAAGCGGGAGTTGGCACAGATACGCAGTATTTT.

CDR3 in DNA: TGTGCCAGCAGTTTGACTAGCGGCTACGAGCAGTACTTC. Its translation is CASSLTSGYEQYF. This sequence joins TRBV28 and TRBJ2-7; 9 bases fit TRBD2. The V and J ends lost 3 bases and 3 bases, in that order; junction bases with no gene match: 0. This CDR3 contains 13 residues. Per germline, CDR1 MDHEN and CDR2 SYDVKM.

V gene TRBV5-1 combines with J gene TRBJ1-2; maybe TRBD1 (5 bases). In germline, CDR1 is SGHRS, CDR2 YFSETQ. The CDR3 is 14 residues long. V gave up 4 bases and J gave up 2 bases, with 12 bases separating them. CDR3 coding DNA: TGCGCCAGCAGCCCGGGGCCAGAAAACTATGGCTACACCTTC. Translated: CASSPGPENYGYTF.

The DNA for the CDR3 is TGTGCCAGCAGTTTGGTCGTGTCCGCAACTAACTATGGCTACACCTTC. Its translation: CASSLVVSATNYGYTF. The rearrangement links TRBV27 to TRBJ1-2; D remains ambiguous. The CDR3 covers 16 residues. Germline lookup yields CDR1 MNHEY and CDR2 SMNVEV (reference sequence). Trimming left V 3 bases short and J 0 bases short, with 14 bases between.

Comment on this clone: At the DNA level, this CDR3 is encoded by other sequences in the same sample as well. The CDR3 here is CASSLEGGANTGELFF. DNA of the CDR3: TGCGCCAGCAGCTTGGAAGGGGGAGCGAACACCGGGGAGCTGTTTTTT. The chain uses TRBV5-1 and TRBJ2-2, with D maybe TRBD1 (6 bases). V shed 0 bases and J shed 0 bases, with 9 bases lying between them. Germline CDR1 is SGHRS and CDR2 is YFSETQ. The CDR3 contains 16 residues.

The chain has TRBV19 and TRBJ1-1, with 7 bases identical to TRBD1. V trimming: 7 bases; J trimming: 1 base; junction bases outside the gene matches: 12. There are 16 residues in the CDR3. Looked up from germline, CDR1 is LNHDA and CDR2 is SQIVND (reference sequence). In DNA form, the CDR3 reads TGTGCCAGTATACCCACAAGGGCAGGGGGGAACACTGAAGCTTTCTTT. This gives the protein CASIPTRAGGNTEAFF. The full variable domain, rest sourced from reference TRBV19 and TRBJ1-1, is DGGITQSPKYLFRKEGQNVTLSCEQNLNHDAMYWYRQDPGQGLRLIYYSQIVNDFQKGDIAEGYSVSREKKESFPLTVTSAQKNPTAFYLCASIPTRAGGNTEAFFGQGTRLTVV.

In this sample, this clone turned up a few times. The rearrangement uses TRBV28 and TRBJ1-2; D ambiguous. The CDR3 is 13 residues long. Germline assignment: CDR1 MDHEN and CDR2 SYDVKM. V gave up 4 bases and J gave up 4 bases, with 10 bases separating them. CDR3 amino acids: CASSSSLGYGYTF. The DNA for the CDR3 is TGTGCCAGCAGTTCCTCCCTCGGCTATGGCTACACCTTC.

The chain couples TRBV6-6 to TRBJ2-3, with 10 bases aligning to TRBD2. After removal of 6 bases from V and 1 base from J, the junction contained 7 bases not matched to a gene. The CDR3 totals 16 residues. Per the germline V gene, CDR1 is MNHNY and CDR2 is SVGAGI (reference sequence). The CDR3 loop reads CASREHGLAGTDTQYF. The DNA for the CDR3 is TGTGCCAGCAGAGAACACGGACTAGCGGGCACAGATACGCAGTATTTT.

This chain uses TRBV12-5 with TRBJ1-2, with D possibly being TRBD1 (6 bases). V was clipped by 8 bases and J by 3 bases, with 25 bases between them. Germline V gene data show CDR1 as LGHNT and CDR2 as FRNRAP. The CDR3 spans 17 residues. The CDR3 bases are TGTGCTAGTTCCGGGACATTGGTCCTAAACCGGGACTATGGCTACACCTTC. Translating gives CASSGTLVLNRDYGYTF.

The chain links TRBV10-1 to TRBJ2-4; possible D gene TRBD2, 7 bases. CDR3 size: 15 residues. The V gene's germline CDR1 is WNHNN and CDR2 SYGVQD (reference sequence). V gave up 9 bases and J gave up 6 bases, with 21 bases separating them. The CDR3 here is CASSAGGASGNIQYF. The DNA for the CDR3 is TGCGCCAGTTCCGCTGGGGGGGCTAGCGGAAACATTCAGTACTTC.

The J gene is TRBJ1-3, the V gene TRBV28, with D possibly TRBD1 on 5 matching bases. Trimming stripped 8 bases from V and 5 bases from J, with 10 bases between. This CDR3 spans 12 amino acids. The germline gives CDR1 MDHEN, CDR2 SYDVKM. The DNA of the CDR3 is TGTGCCAGCCTCGGGGCCCGAAACACCATATATTTT. Protein sequence: CASLGARNTIYF.

In regard to this clone: Other nucleotide sequences from this sample produce the same CDR3. V and J are TRBV27 and TRBJ2-7, with a possible D match to TRBD2 (6 bases). This CDR3 spans 13 amino acids. CDR1 is MNHEY and CDR2 is SMNVEV in the germline V gene (reference sequence). Trimming stripped 5 bases from V and 0 bases from J, with 8 bases between. The CDR3 loop is CASSRDSSYEQYF. CDR3 DNA: TGTGCCAGCAGTCGGGACTCCTCCTACGAGCAGTACTTC.

This sequence joins TRBV6-5 and TRBJ2-5, with D perhaps TRBD1 (6 bases). This CDR3 region has 15 residues. Germline CDR1 MNHEY, CDR2 SVGAGI. V lost 7 bases, J lost 4 bases, and 19 bases lay in between. CDR3 DNA: TGTGCCAGCACTATAGTACAGGGTTTTCGAGAGACCCAGTACTTC. Its translation: CASTIVQGFRETQYF.

The gene calls are TRBV9 and TRBJ1-2; D is perhaps TRBD1 (5 bases). The CDR3 loop spans 13 amino acids. Per germline, CDR1 SGDLS and CDR2 YYNGEE. The V end lost 3 bases, the J end lost 3 bases, and 9 bases lay between the germline ends. CDR3 loop: CASSARVDYGYTF. The CDR3 bases are TGTGCCAGCAGCGCCAGGGTAGACTATGGCTACACCTTC. The full variable domain, its missing parts supplied by reference TRBV9 and TRBJ1-2, is DSGVTQTPKHLITATGQRVTLRCSPRSGDLSVYWYQQSLDQGLQFLIQYYNGEERAKGNILERFSAQQFPDLHSELNLSSLELGDSALYFCASSARVDYGYTFGSGTRLTVV.

This clone has just one count. V usage is TRBV12-2 and J usage is TRBJ1-5. TRBV12-2 is marked as a pseudogene. The CDR3 covers 16 residues. CDR3 sequence reads: CASRLARPLSNQPQHF. The CDR3 DNA follows: TGTGCAAGTCGCTTAGCGCGACCCCTGAGCAATCAGCCCCAGCATTTT.

V usage is TRBV5-1 and J usage is TRBJ2-2; TRBD1 matches at 11 bases. Germline-derived CDR1 and CDR2 are SGHRS and YFSETQ. The junction had 4 bases not matched to a gene; V was cut back by 2 bases and J by 4 bases. CDR3 length: 16 residues. CDR3: CASSFSGTGGTGELFF. The DNA for the CDR3 is TGCGCCAGCAGCTTCTCCGGGACAGGGGGCACCGGGGAGCTGTTTTTT.

J is TRBJ2-5 and V is TRBV28, with 7 bases fitting TRBD1. Germline assignment: CDR1 MDHEN and CDR2 SYDVKM. The J segment lost 6 bases and the V segment lost 0 bases, leaving 1 base of the junction unmatched. The CDR3 extends over 13 amino acids. CDR3 sequence reads: CASSLWTGKTQYF. CDR3 DNA: TGTGCCAGCAGTTTATGGACAGGGAAGACCCAGTACTTC.

This clone showed up just once. J is TRBJ2-1 and V is TRBV7-2; 10 nucleotides align to TRBD2. Germline-derived CDR1 and CDR2 are SGHTA and FQGNSA. The CDR3 has 15 residues. With 5 bases clipped from V and 4 bases from J, the junction kept 5 bases outside the gene matches. The CDR3 protein is CASSQPGLAYNEQFF. The CDR3 nucleotides are TGTGCCAGCAGCCAACCGGGACTAGCGTACAATGAGCAGTTCTTC.

This clone was seen only once. The rearrangement links TRBV7-9 to TRBJ2-3, with 7 bases fitting TRBD2. Germline CDR1 reads SEHNR; CDR2 reads FQNEAQ (reference sequence). Germline trimming cut 8 bases from V and 0 bases from J; bases unmatched to any gene: 11. The CDR3 is made up of 16 amino acids. CDR3 sequence reads: CASSRGDRPSTDTQYF. As DNA, the CDR3 is TGTGCCAGCTCTCGGGGGGACCGCCCTAGCACAGATACGCAGTATTTT.

Only one count was recorded for this clone. V and J are TRBV27 and TRBJ2-7; no definite D call. V was cut by 2 bases and J by 3 bases, with 11 bases left in between. From germline, CDR1 is MNHEY and CDR2 SMNVEV (reference sequence). CDR3 length equals 14 residues. The CDR3 DNA is TGTGCCAGCAGTTTACACCCTCTAGTCTACGAGCAGTACTTC. Translation: CASSLHPLVYEQYF.

About this clone itself: A read error is possible here, since a much larger clone lies one base away. The rearrangement uses TRBV5-1 and TRBJ2-5; D ambiguous. CDR1 is SGHRS and CDR2 is YFSETQ in the germline V gene. V was cut by 0 bases and J by 1 base, with 7 bases left in between. CDR3 size: 14 residues. CDR3 amino acids: CASSLGASQETQYF. CDR3 sequence (DNA): TGCGCCAGCAGCTTGGGGGCCAGCCAAGAGACCCAGTACTTC.

The chain employs TRBV18 and TRBJ2-5; the D gene could be TRBD1 or TRBD2 (6 bases each). The germline V gene has CDR1 KGHSH and CDR2 LQKENI. With 3 bases removed from V and 5 bases from J, the gap between germline ends came to 19 bases. The CDR3 has 16 residues. The CDR3 region has the DNA TGTGCCAGCTCACCTGTCCCCGGGGGCGCCAGGGAGACCCAGTACTTC. Protein: CASSPVPGGARETQYF.

The chain employs TRBV15 and TRBJ2-1; no reliable D call. Germline loops: CDR1 LNHNV, CDR2 YYDKDF (reference sequence). The CDR3 has 12 residues. V lost 3 bases and J 9 bases, leaving 9 bases between the germline ends. The CDR3 region is CATSSRRGEQFF. CDR3 DNA sequence: TGTGCCACCAGCAGTCGACGCGGTGAGCAGTTCTTC.

The chain is built from TRBV5-1 and TRBJ2-2; D unclear. Trimming left V 0 bases short and J 6 bases short, with 9 bases between. The CDR3 is 14 amino acids. Germline V lookup: CDR1 SGHRS, CDR2 YFSETQ. DNA for the CDR3: TGCGCCAGCAGCTTGGGAGGAATCGCCGGGGAGCTGTTTTTT. Its translation is CASSLGGIAGELFF.

V and J are TRBV28 and TRBJ2-1; D unclear. Germline V gives CDR1 MDHEN, CDR2 SYDVKM. This CDR3 is 11 amino acids long. V shed 9 bases and J shed 7 bases, with 10 bases lying between them. The CDR3: CASDLANEQFF. CDR3 sequence (DNA): TGTGCCAGTGATTTGGCGAATGAGCAGTTCTTC. Full variable domain (missing parts from reference TRBV28 and TRBJ2-1): DVKVTQSSRYLVKRTGEKVFLECVQDMDHENMFWYRQDPGLGLRLIYFSYDVKMKEKGDIPEGYSVSREKKERFSLILESASTNQTSMYLCASDLANEQFFGPGTRLTVL.

This rearrangement joins TRBV18 to TRBJ1-1; D unclear. CDR3 size: 14 residues. Per the germline V gene, CDR1 is KGHSH and CDR2 is LQKENI. Trimming cost V 3 bases and J 5 bases, with 13 bases left between them. DNA of the CDR3: TGTGCCAGCTCACCGAGTCAGAGGGAGACTGAAGCTTTCTTT. This codes for CASSPSQRETEAFF. Based on the CDR3 plus reference TRBV18 and TRBJ1-1, the full variable domain is NAGVMQNPRHLVRRRGQEARLRCSPMKGHSHVYWYRQLPEEGLKFMVYLQKENIIDESGMPKERFSAEFPKEGPSILRIQQVVRGDSAAYFCASSPSQRETEAFFGQGTRLTVV.

As regards this clone: This specimen includes other DNA sequences encoding the same CDR3. This chain uses TRBV18 with TRBJ1-5; maybe TRBD1 (5 bases). CDR3 length: 13 amino acids. CDR1 is KGHSH and CDR2 is LQKENI in the germline V gene. Trimming removed 2 bases from V and 5 bases from J, with 7 bases in between. The CDR3: CASSPGQDQPQHF. Written as DNA, the CDR3 is TGTGCCAGCTCACCAGGACAAGATCAGCCCCAGCATTTT.

A note on this clone: Other nucleotide sequences from this sample produce the same CDR3. The rearrangement links TRBV9 to TRBJ2-1; D is uncertain. The germline V and J ends were trimmed by 0 bases and 0 bases, with 4 bases remaining between them. This CDR3 comprises 14 residues. Germline CDR1 and CDR2: SGDLS and YYNGEE. CDR3 DNA: TGTGCCAGCAGCGTAGTCGACTCCTACAATGAGCAGTTCTTC. Translating it yields CASSVVDSYNEQFF.

The CDR3 loop is CASSISSGSDRTDTQYF. CDR3 in DNA: TGTGCCAGCAGCATATCTAGCGGGAGCGATAGGACAGATACGCAGTATTTT. The V and J genes are TRBV7-2 and TRBJ2-3; 10 bases match TRBD2. The CDR3 spans 17 residues. Germline V CDR1 and CDR2: SGHTA, FQGNSA. Trimming took 5 bases from V and 3 from J; bases not matched to a gene: 11. Combining the CDR3 with reference TRBV7-2 and TRBJ2-3 gives the whole variable domain GAGVSQSPSNKVTEKGKDVELRCDPISGHTALYWYRQSLGQGLEFLIYFQGNSAPDKSGLPSDRFSAERTGGSVSTLTIQRTQQEDSAVYLCASSISSGSDRTDTQYFGPGTRLTVL.